This T cell receptor (beta chain) was identified during a study of CD8+ T cells in alopecia areata. Regarding treatment: oral pan-JAK inhibitor, 5-10 mg twice daily. The CDR3 has 14 residues. Germline CDR1 MNHNS, CDR2 SASEGT. V dropped 2 bases and J dropped 1 base, with 9 bases sitting between them. This clone was detected a few times. cDNA prepared by RNA extraction and subsequent reverse transcription served as the template for sequencing. Repertoires were generated with immunoSEQ multiplex PCR, while TCRdb's copy carries only in-frame clones and drops some. Here the sample spans about 140,000 clones, roughly 86% being singletons.

V is TRBV6-1 and J is TRBJ2-7; weak D call: TRBD2 (5 bases). This receptor was taken from a human donor with alopecia areata. Sample: CD8+ T cells sorted from blood, taken at week 4, from a patient treated with tofacitinib. The CDR3 loop reads CASSESGLSYEQYF. The CDR3 DNA is TGTGCCAGCAGTGAAAGCGGATTATCCTACGAGCAGTACTTC.